Below are 10 T cell receptor beta chains sequenced from a single sample in a study of spatial heterogeneity in lung cancer. The sample's time point: blood at routine non-recurrence follow-up after resection. TCRdb processed the 5' RACE reads anew with MiXCR; each CDR3 protein has one entry. The table includes more than 25,000 distinct CDR3 sequences, roughly 5.7% detected once. The material was PBMCs, obtained at follow-up. Every receptor here comes from a female donor with early-stage non-small cell lung cancer.

This clonotype was counted at least ten times. The V gene is TRBV7-2, the J gene TRBJ2-3, with D possibly being TRBD2 (5 bases). With 5 bases removed from V and 0 bases from J, the gap between germline ends came to 12 bases. This CDR3 comprises 15 residues. Per germline, CDR1 SGHTA and CDR2 FQGNSA. Here the CDR3 DNA reads TGTGCCAGCAGCCCCCTAGCCGCTAGCACAGATACGCAGTATTTT. Protein sequence: CASSPLAASTDTQYF.

This clonotype was picked up many times. The V gene is TRBV28, the J gene TRBJ2-7, with 10 bases lining up with TRBD2. CDR1 and CDR2 from the germline V gene are MDHEN and SYDVKM. Unmatched junction bases numbered 15, after V lost 7 bases and J lost 9 bases. There are 15 residues in the CDR3. DNA of the CDR3: TGTGCCAGCAATTACGGATCTAGCGGGAGTTCGTGGCAGTACTTC. It yields the protein CASNYGSSGSSWQYF.

The chain combines TRBV11-2 with TRBJ2-5, with 11 nucleotides matching TRBD2. Looked up from germline, CDR1 is SGHAT and CDR2 is FQNNGV. This CDR3 has 18 amino acids. The J segment lost 5 bases and the V segment lost 5 bases, leaving 16 bases of the junction unmatched. Here the CDR3 reads CASSPGGLAGGLRETQYF. The CDR3 bases are TGTGCCAGCAGCCCTGGAGGTCTAGCGGGGGGTTTACGTGAGACCCAGTACTTC.

In its sample, this clonotype was seen many times. The chain links TRBV29-1 to TRBJ1-1; 8 bases fit TRBD1. Looked up from germline, CDR1 is SQVTM and CDR2 is ANQGSEA. V shed 5 bases and J 0 bases; nucleotides not matched to a gene: 5. The length of the CDR3 is 14 residues. DNA for the CDR3: TGCAGCGTTCCGACAGGGGTCTTGAACACTGAAGCTTTCTTT. Translation: CSVPTGVLNTEAFF.

V and J are TRBV7-8 and TRBJ1-4; tentatively, D is TRBD1 (5 bases). CDR3 size: 13 residues. Germline V lookup: CDR1 SGHVS, CDR2 FQNEAQ. V was pared by 5 bases and J by 6 bases, with 10 bases between. The CDR3 DNA is TGTGCCAGCAGCCCTAGGGACGATGAAAAACTGTTTTTT. Encoded protein: CASSPRDDEKLFF.

This clonotype was seen only a few times. The chain joins TRBV6-2 or TRBV6-3 to TRBJ1-1; D call uncertain. In germline, CDR1 is MNHEY, CDR2 SVGEGT. V lost 4 bases, J lost 9 bases, and 12 bases lay in between. The CDR3 sequence is 12 residues long. This CDR3 is CASSFLRNQAFF. Written as DNA, the CDR3 is TGTGCCAGCAGTTTCTTACGGAACCAAGCTTTCTTT.

This clonotype came up many times. The chain links TRBV10-3 to TRBJ2-6; D is unresolved. The germline CDR1 and CDR2 sequences are ENHRY and SYGVKD. This CDR3 is 17 amino acids long. V was cut by 4 bases and J by 0 bases, with 13 bases left in between. CDR3 in DNA: TGTGCCATCAGTGGGGTCTCGACCACCTCTGGGGCCAACGTCCTGACTTTC. Translating it yields CAISGVSTTSGANVLTF.

This clonotype was found a few times. V gene TRBV28 combines with J gene TRBJ2-2, with D unclear. Germline loops: CDR1 MDHEN, CDR2 SYDVKM. Between the trimmed V and J ends, which lost 9 bases and 7 bases, there was a span of 12 bases. This CDR3 has 12 residues. The CDR3: CASIMAGGELFF. The CDR3 DNA reads as TGTGCCAGTATCATGGCCGGCGGGGAGCTGTTTTTT.

This clonotype was detected ten times or more. The chain couples TRBV12-3 or TRBV12-4 to TRBJ2-2, with TRBD1 matching 8 bases. V lost 4 bases to trimming and J lost 1 base; unmatched junction nucleotides: 8. The CDR3 is 17 residues long. This CDR3 reads CASSSHLGQGNTGELFF. CDR3 DNA: TGTGCCAGCAGTTCGCATCTTGGACAGGGGAACACCGGGGAGCTGTTTTTT.

This clonotype was seen at least ten times. The chain employs TRBV7-2 and TRBJ2-5; D remains unclear. Germline loops: CDR1 SGHTA, CDR2 FQGNSA. V was clipped by 0 bases and J by 8 bases, with 13 bases between them. The CDR3 is 14 amino acids. CDR3 in DNA: TGTGCCAGCAGCTTAGCTAGGGAATCACGTACCCAGTACTTC. This translates into CASSLARESRTQYF.